The TCR beta chain under discussion was sequenced for a study of shared clonotypes between healthy human individuals. There were no recent acute infections or vaccinations among the donors, who were healthy HIV-negative adults. Profiled with immunoSEQ multiplex PCR; TCRdb holds only in-frame clones, not every one. This sample has about 2.4 million clones; approximately 93% occur once, and the top ten carry around 0.37%. V lost 4 bases and J lost 7, with 20 bases in between. The CDR3 length is 16 residues. Germline assignment: CDR1 SGHNT and CDR2 YYREEE (reference sequence). The TCR sequence derives from a young man in good health. Some clones in this sample may be carry-over from other donors' samples. Sequencing was done on a sample of naive CD4+ T cells from PBMCs. Subset of the sample: CD45RA+ positively selected. This chain uses TRBV5-4 with TRBJ1-4; D is possibly TRBD1 (5 bases). The CDR3 DNA follows: TGTGCCAGCAGCCCCGGGATCTCGGGAAGGGGTGAAAAACTGTTTTTT. As protein: CASSPGISGRGEKLFF.